Presented here are 8 T cell receptor beta chains from one specimen sequenced in a study of cytomegalovirus exposure and HLA in healthy donors. The PCR used 60 Vbeta and 13 Jbeta primers. The table came from immunoSEQ multiplex PCR; TCRdb's copy has only in-frame clones and leaves some out. This table has 150,000 or so clones, 80% to 90% appearing once. The sample was PBMCs. The receptors were sampled from a young woman in good health and CMV-seropositive.

This clone was recorded a few times. The V call is TRBV5-1, the J call TRBJ2-5; 8 positions agree with TRBD2. Germline V CDR1 and CDR2: SGHRS, YFSETQ. The length of the CDR3 is 14 residues. V lost 1 base and J lost 4; bases outside the gene matches: 3. DNA for the CDR3: TGCGCCAGCAGCTTGAACGGGGGGGCAGAGACCCAGTACTTC. This translates into CASSLNGGAETQYF.

This clone was recorded only once. V gene TRBV19 combines with J gene TRBJ1-1, with no clear D. This CDR3 comprises 13 residues. V shed 4 bases and J shed 4 bases, with 10 bases lying between them. Looked up from germline, CDR1 is LNHDA and CDR2 is SQIVND (reference sequence). CDR3 sequence: CASSSPEGTEAFF. In DNA, the CDR3 is TGTGCCAGTAGTAGCCCAGAGGGCACTGAAGCTTTCTTT.

The DNA for the CDR3 is TGTGCCAGCCGGGACAGGGAGTTTGCGTTCGCTTTCTTT. This codes for CASRDREFAFAFF. This chain uses TRBV19 with TRBJ1-1; 9 bases map to TRBD1. Germline values: CDR1 LNHDA, CDR2 SQIVND (reference sequence). Trimming removed 9 bases from V and 11 bases from J; junction bases left unmatched: 13. This CDR3 has 13 amino acids.

This sequence joins TRBV5-1 and TRBJ2-3; TRBD1 aligns across 10 bases. V trimming: 0 bases; J trimming: 2 bases; junction bases outside the gene matches: 3. CDR3 size: 16 residues. CDR1 is SGHRS and CDR2 is YFSETQ in the germline V gene. The DNA for the CDR3 is TGCGCCAGCAGCTTGGCGACAGGGGGCAACACAGATACGCAGTATTTT. This sequence encodes CASSLATGGNTDTQYF.

This chain uses TRBV27 with TRBJ1-1; 9 nucleotides match TRBD1. This CDR3 contains 16 residues. The germline gives CDR1 MNHEY, CDR2 SMNVEV (reference sequence). V shed 4 bases, J shed 5 bases, and the junction held 11 bases outside the gene matches. The CDR3 DNA is TGTGCCAGCAGTTCCAATAGGGCCGACAGGGGGACTGAAGCTTTCTTT. It is translated as CASSSNRADRGTEAFF.

This chain joins TRBV7-2 and TRBJ1-1, with D uncertain. This CDR3 contains 14 residues. Germline V gene lookup returns CDR1 SGHTA and CDR2 FQGNSA. Between the trimmed V and J ends, which lost 3 bases and 0 bases, there was a span of 8 bases. The CDR3 spells CASSLRVMNTEAFF. DNA of the CDR3: TGTGCCAGCAGCTTGAGGGTTATGAACACTGAAGCTTTCTTT.

The gene calls are TRBV19 and TRBJ1-1; 8 positions agree with TRBD1. The germline V gene has CDR1 LNHDA and CDR2 SQIVND (reference sequence). V was clipped by 6 bases and J by 2 bases; unmatched bases: 5. The CDR3 totals 14 residues. For the CDR3, the DNA is TGTGCCAGTAGCCTTCCAGGGGGCAACACTGAAGCTTTCTTT. It yields the protein CASSLPGGNTEAFF.

This clone came up a few times. This chain joins TRBV7-2 and TRBJ1-2, with TRBD1 as a possible D gene (6 bases). The V gene's germline CDR1 is SGHTA and CDR2 FQGNSA. V was trimmed by 1 base and J by 5 bases, leaving 17 bases between them. The CDR3 consists of 16 residues. CDR3 protein: CASSLEGGTPGYGYTF. The CDR3 DNA is TGTGCCAGCAGCTTAGAGGGGGGGACCCCGGGATATGGCTACACCTTC.